This is a list of T cell receptor beta chains from one sample in a study of cytotoxic CD8 clonotypes in ibrutinib-treated CLL. TCRdb's table, derived via immunoSEQ multiplex PCR, lists solely in-frame clones and lacks some. The repertoire has 160,000 or so clones, more than 80% of them found once; the top ten carry 4.6%. This specimen was PBMCs, taken after 24 months of ibrutinib treatment. These receptors all come from a human donor with chronic lymphocytic leukemia. CDR3s include the opening cysteine and the closing phenylalanine or tryptophan. D genes are given only for firm matches. Expanded clones get a size class; other rows say once, few or many, or leave the size out.

j_gene: TRBJ1-2; d_gene: TRBD1; abundance: -; v_gene: TRBV4-2; CDR3nt: TGTGCCAGCAGCCGAACTGGACAGGACAAGGGGTATGGCTACACCTTC; CDR3aa: CASSRTGQDKGYGYTF
j_gene: TRBJ1-2; d_gene: -; abundance: -; v_gene: TRBV4-1; CDR3nt: TGCGCCAGCAGCCAAGATGGAACACCCGGCGACTATGGCTACACCTTC; CDR3aa: CASSQDGTPGDYGYTF
j_gene: TRBJ2-5; d_gene: -; abundance: few; v_gene: TRBV19; CDR3nt: TGTGCCAGTAGTAAGGAGGGGTCCTTCCAAGAGACCCAGTACTTC; CDR3aa: CASSKEGSFQETQYF
j_gene: TRBJ1-5; d_gene: TRBD1; abundance: -; v_gene: TRBV11-2; CDR3nt: TGTGCCAGCAGCTTAGCCGGACAGGCCAATCAGCCCCAGCATTTT; CDR3aa: CASSLAGQANQPQHF
j_gene: TRBJ1-6; d_gene: -; abundance: -; v_gene: TRBV14; CDR3nt: TGTGCCAGCAGCCAAACCCTCGGGGAACCCCTCCACTTT; CDR3aa: CASSQTLGEPLHF
j_gene: TRBJ1-2; d_gene: -; abundance: -; v_gene: TRBV6-4; CDR3nt: TGTGCCAGCAGCGATGGTTCCGGCTATGGCTACACCTTC; CDR3aa: CASSDGSGYGYTF
j_gene: TRBJ1-3; d_gene: TRBD1; abundance: -; v_gene: TRBV7-2; CDR3nt: TGTGCCAGCAGCCGCAGACAGGGTACCCGTTTCTCTGGAAACACCATATATTTT; CDR3aa: CASSRRQGTRFSGNTIYF
j_gene: TRBJ1-4; d_gene: -; abundance: -; v_gene: TRBV5-1; CDR3nt: TGCGCCAGCAGCCTTAGAGCTGCAACTAATGAAAAACTGTTTTTT; CDR3aa: CASSLRAATNEKLFF
j_gene: TRBJ2-5; d_gene: TRBD2; abundance: -; v_gene: TRBV7-3; CDR3nt: TGTGCCAGCAGCTTAAGCGGGAGGGGGGAGACCCAGTACTTC; CDR3aa: CASSLSGRGETQYF
j_gene: TRBJ1-6; d_gene: TRBD1; abundance: once; v_gene: TRBV9; CDR3nt: TGTGCCAGCAGCACCCGACAGGGCCACGATTCACCCCTCCACTTT; CDR3aa: CASSTRQGHDSPLHF
j_gene: TRBJ1-3; d_gene: -; abundance: -; v_gene: TRBV30; CDR3nt: TGTGCCTGGGCTGCCAACGGTGGAAACACCATATATTTT; CDR3aa: CAWAANGGNTIYF
j_gene: TRBJ2-3; d_gene: -; abundance: once; v_gene: TRBV7-2; CDR3nt: TGTGCCAGCAGCTCTCCCGGGGCCACTAGCACAGATACGCAGTATTTT; CDR3aa: CASSSPGATSTDTQYF
j_gene: TRBJ1-3; d_gene: -; abundance: -; v_gene: TRBV9; CDR3nt: TGTGCCAGCAGCGTAGCTGAGGGAAGCTCTGGAAACACCATATATTTT; CDR3aa: CASSVAEGSSGNTIYF
j_gene: TRBJ1-2; d_gene: -; abundance: few; v_gene: TRBV6-5; CDR3nt: TGTGCCAGCGGGAACAGGGTAGAAGGCTACACCTTC; CDR3aa: CASGNRVEGYTF
j_gene: TRBJ1-1; d_gene: TRBD1; abundance: -; v_gene: TRBV5-1; CDR3nt: TGCGCCAGCAGCAATACTGGACAGGGGCCCTCTGAAGCTTTCTTT; CDR3aa: CASSNTGQGPSEAFF
j_gene: TRBJ2-3; d_gene: -; abundance: once; v_gene: TRBV20-1; CDR3nt: TGCAGTGCAGAGTTCACAGATACGCAGTATTTT; CDR3aa: CSAEFTDTQYF
j_gene: TRBJ1-2; d_gene: -; abundance: -; v_gene: TRBV6-5; CDR3nt: TGTGCCAGCACCCACACGGGAGGGGAGAACTATGGCTACACCTTC; CDR3aa: CASTHTGGENYGYTF
j_gene: TRBJ1-2; d_gene: -; abundance: -; v_gene: TRBV30; CDR3nt: TGTGCCTGGAGTGACAACTATGGCTACACCTTC; CDR3aa: CAWSDNYGYTF
j_gene: TRBJ1-1; d_gene: -; abundance: few; v_gene: TRBV9; CDR3nt: TGTGCCAGCAGCGTAGGAACAGGTAGGGTCATGAACACTGAAGCTTTCTTT; CDR3aa: CASSVGTGRVMNTEAFF
j_gene: TRBJ2-7; d_gene: -; abundance: -; v_gene: TRBV7-2; CDR3nt: TGTGCCAGCAGCTTAGGGGGGGGCAGCGACGAGCAGTACTTC; CDR3aa: CASSLGGGSDEQYF
j_gene: TRBJ1-2; d_gene: -; abundance: -; v_gene: TRBV15; CDR3nt: TGTGCCACCAGCAGCAAGGGCGGCCTCTATGGCTACACCTTC; CDR3aa: CATSSKGGLYGYTF
j_gene: TRBJ2-1; d_gene: TRBD2; abundance: -; v_gene: TRBV9; CDR3nt: TGTGCCAGCAGCGTACTAGCGGGGGAGCAGTTCTTC; CDR3aa: CASSVLAGEQFF
j_gene: TRBJ1-2; d_gene: -; abundance: -; v_gene: TRBV6-5; CDR3nt: TGTGCCAGCTTTTCTGACTATGGCTACACCTTC; CDR3aa: CASFSDYGYTF
j_gene: TRBJ1-2; d_gene: -; abundance: few; v_gene: TRBV7-3; CDR3nt: TGTGCCAGCAGCTTAGGTCACTCTAACTATGGCTACACCTTC; CDR3aa: CASSLGHSNYGYTF
j_gene: TRBJ1-5; d_gene: TRBD1; abundance: once; v_gene: TRBV28; CDR3nt: TGTGCCAGCAGGCACACAGGGGCCGCTCAGCCCCAGCATTTT; CDR3aa: CASRHTGAAQPQHF
j_gene: TRBJ1-6; d_gene: TRBD1; abundance: -; v_gene: TRBV12-5; CDR3nt: TGTGCTAGTGGTTCCGGGACAGATTTATCACCCCTCCACTTT; CDR3aa: CASGSGTDLSPLHF
j_gene: TRBJ1-6; d_gene: TRBD1; abundance: once; v_gene: TRBV5-1; CDR3nt: TGCGCCAGCAGTCGCCAGGGGGACCCGACTAATTCACCCCTCCACTTT; CDR3aa: CASSRQGDPTNSPLHF
j_gene: TRBJ1-5; d_gene: TRBD1; abundance: -; v_gene: TRBV5-1; CDR3nt: TGCGCCAGCAGCCCCGCCGGGACAGATAATCAGCCCCAGCATTTT; CDR3aa: CASSPAGTDNQPQHF
j_gene: TRBJ2-5; d_gene: -; abundance: -; v_gene: TRBV5-6; CDR3nt: TGTGCCAGCTTCAGGGCAGCTGGAGAGACCCAGTACTTC; CDR3aa: CASFRAAGETQYF
j_gene: TRBJ2-1; d_gene: TRBD1; abundance: -; v_gene: TRBV6-1; CDR3nt: TGTGCCAGCACCGTGGACAGGGTAATGAATGAGCAGTTCTTC; CDR3aa: CASTVDRVMNEQFF
j_gene: TRBJ1-1; d_gene: -; abundance: -; v_gene: TRBV27; CDR3nt: TGTGCCAGCAGTTTTCGGTCCTTAATCACTGAAGCTTTCTTT; CDR3aa: CASSFRSLITEAFF
j_gene: TRBJ1-1; d_gene: TRBD1; abundance: -; v_gene: TRBV6-5; CDR3nt: TGTGCCAGCAGTACAGGGGCGAGCACTGAAGCTTTCTTT; CDR3aa: CASSTGASTEAFF
j_gene: TRBJ1-5; d_gene: TRBD1; abundance: -; v_gene: TRBV5-1; CDR3nt: TGCGCCAGCAGCTTGGGAGGGGGCGCGGAGCCCCAGCATTTT; CDR3aa: CASSLGGGAEPQHF
j_gene: TRBJ2-7; d_gene: -; abundance: -; v_gene: TRBV6-6; CDR3nt: TGTGCCAGCGCCCTGCAGGACTACGAGCAGTACTTC; CDR3aa: CASALQDYEQYF
j_gene: TRBJ2-7; d_gene: -; abundance: once; v_gene: TRBV15; CDR3nt: TGTGCCACCAGCAGGGATCCATCCTACGAGCAGTACTTC; CDR3aa: CATSRDPSYEQYF
j_gene: TRBJ1-4; d_gene: -; abundance: -; v_gene: TRBV19; CDR3nt: TGTGCCAGCCTACCTCGGGGGGGGCCAGCAACTAATGAAAAACTGTTTTTT; CDR3aa: CASLPRGGPATNEKLFF
j_gene: TRBJ1-3; d_gene: -; abundance: -; v_gene: TRBV19; CDR3nt: TGTGCCAGTACTCAGCGCACACTAAACACCATATATTTT; CDR3aa: CASTQRTLNTIYF
j_gene: TRBJ2-7; d_gene: -; abundance: few; v_gene: TRBV7-6; CDR3nt: TGTGCCAGCAGCTTAGGGACGGGCTACGAGCAGTACTTC; CDR3aa: CASSLGTGYEQYF
j_gene: TRBJ1-1; d_gene: TRBD1; abundance: -; v_gene: TRBV28; CDR3nt: TGTGCCAGCAGCCCTGAGGGACAGGGGAACGCTGAAGCTTTCTTT; CDR3aa: CASSPEGQGNAEAFF
j_gene: TRBJ2-1; d_gene: TRBD2; abundance: -; v_gene: TRBV27; CDR3nt: TGTGCCAGCAGGCTGGGACTAGCGGGGGCGAACTACAATGAGCAGTTCTTC; CDR3aa: CASRLGLAGANYNEQFF
j_gene: TRBJ2-3; d_gene: TRBD2; abundance: -; v_gene: TRBV19; CDR3nt: TGTGCCAGTAGTATGGATGCGGGGGTGGGAGATACGCAGTATTTT; CDR3aa: CASSMDAGVGDTQYF
j_gene: TRBJ1-5; d_gene: TRBD1; abundance: once; v_gene: TRBV28; CDR3nt: TGTGCCAGCAGTTTGCCCGGACAGGGGGCCAAGCCCCAGCATTTT; CDR3aa: CASSLPGQGAKPQHF
j_gene: TRBJ1-5; d_gene: -; abundance: -; v_gene: TRBV15; CDR3nt: TGTGCCACCAGCCGACTGTCCGGGGCAGTCAATCAGCCCCAGCATTTT; CDR3aa: CATSRLSGAVNQPQHF
j_gene: TRBJ1-1; d_gene: -; abundance: -; v_gene: TRBV19; CDR3nt: TGTGCCAGTAGTATCGCGACAGTGAACACTGAAGCTTTCTTT; CDR3aa: CASSIATVNTEAFF
j_gene: TRBJ1-2; d_gene: TRBD1; abundance: once; v_gene: TRBV9; CDR3nt: TGTGCCAGCAGCGTCGGTCCAGGGGGAATGAGTGGCTACACCTTC; CDR3aa: CASSVGPGGMSGYTF
j_gene: TRBJ2-3; d_gene: -; abundance: -; v_gene: TRBV6-5; CDR3nt: TGTGCCAGCAGACTGTTCAGGGGGGCCACAGATACGCAGTATTTT; CDR3aa: CASRLFRGATDTQYF
j_gene: TRBJ2-1; d_gene: TRBD2; abundance: -; v_gene: TRBV6-5; CDR3nt: TGTGCCAGCAGTTACTCGAACAGCGGGAGGGTGCAGTTCTTC; CDR3aa: CASSYSNSGRVQFF
j_gene: TRBJ2-7; d_gene: TRBD1; abundance: -; v_gene: TRBV10-1; CDR3nt: TGCGCCAGCAGTGAGGAGGACAGGGGGACTACCTACGAGCAGTACTTC; CDR3aa: CASSEEDRGTTYEQYF
j_gene: TRBJ1-5; d_gene: -; abundance: -; v_gene: TRBV19; CDR3nt: TGTGCCAGTAGTCGACAGGTTAGCTTGTTAGGCAATCAGCCCCAGCATTTT; CDR3aa: CASSRQVSLLGNQPQHF
j_gene: TRBJ2-2; d_gene: -; abundance: -; v_gene: TRBV30; CDR3nt: TGTGCCTGGAGTCGAGCGAACACCGGGGAGCTGTTTTTT; CDR3aa: CAWSRANTGELFF
j_gene: TRBJ2-7; d_gene: TRBD2; abundance: -; v_gene: TRBV19; CDR3nt: TGTGCCAGTAGTACCGGGACTAGCGGCATCTACGAGCGCGAGCAGTACTTC; CDR3aa: CASSTGTSGIYEREQYF
j_gene: TRBJ1-1; d_gene: TRBD1; abundance: -; v_gene: TRBV7-6; CDR3nt: TGTGCCAGCAGCCAAGGGGGCCGGCAGGCTTTCTTT; CDR3aa: CASSQGGRQAFF
j_gene: TRBJ2-1; d_gene: TRBD1; abundance: -; v_gene: TRBV7-9; CDR3nt: TGTGCCAGCAGCTTAGGGACAGGGTCCTACAATGAGCAGTTCTTC; CDR3aa: CASSLGTGSYNEQFF
j_gene: TRBJ2-1; d_gene: -; abundance: -; v_gene: TRBV6-1; CDR3nt: TGTGCCAGCAGTGTTGGACAGTCCTACAATGAGCAGTTCTTC; CDR3aa: CASSVGQSYNEQFF
j_gene: TRBJ2-7; d_gene: -; abundance: -; v_gene: TRBV19; CDR3nt: TGTGCCAGTAGTATAGGGAAGGGATACTACGAGCAGTACTTC; CDR3aa: CASSIGKGYYEQYF
j_gene: TRBJ2-7; d_gene: TRBD2; abundance: -; v_gene: TRBV13; CDR3nt: TGTGCCAGCAGCGGCGGGGGAAATTCCTACGAGCAGTACTTC; CDR3aa: CASSGGGNSYEQYF